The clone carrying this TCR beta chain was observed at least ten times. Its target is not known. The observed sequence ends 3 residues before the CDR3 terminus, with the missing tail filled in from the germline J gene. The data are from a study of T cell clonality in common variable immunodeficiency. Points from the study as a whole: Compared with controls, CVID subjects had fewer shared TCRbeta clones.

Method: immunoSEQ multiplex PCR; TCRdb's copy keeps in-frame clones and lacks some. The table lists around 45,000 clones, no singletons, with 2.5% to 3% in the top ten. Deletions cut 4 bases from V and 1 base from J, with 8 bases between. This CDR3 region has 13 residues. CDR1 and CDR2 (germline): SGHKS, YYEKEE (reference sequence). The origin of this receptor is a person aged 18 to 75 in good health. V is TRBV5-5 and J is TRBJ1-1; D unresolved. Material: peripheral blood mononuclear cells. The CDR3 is CASSVDWNTEAFF. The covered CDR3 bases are TGTGCCAGCAGCGTCGACTGGAACACTGAA.